These T cell receptor beta chains were read from a single sample in a study of cytomegalovirus exposure and HLA in healthy donors. Profiling relied on immunoSEQ multiplex PCR, and the TCRdb table lists in-frame clones only, not all of them. The data hold 120,000 or so clones, with about 83% observed a single time. The sample was PBMCs. These receptors were obtained from a man aged 18 to 30 in good health and CMV-seronegative. CDR3s include the opening cysteine and the closing phenylalanine or tryptophan. D genes are given only for firm matches.

DNA: TGCAGCGTTGGCCCTGGACTAGCGGATGACAATGAGCAGTTCTTC
CDR3: CSVGPGLADDNEQFF
J: TRBJ2-1
D: TRBD2
V: TRBV29-1

DNA: TGTGCCAGCAGTGTAAGAGGGCTATACGAGCAGTACTTC
CDR3: CASSVRGLYEQYF
J: TRBJ2-7
D: NA
V: TRBV6-1

DNA: TGTGCCAGCAGTTCTATGGGGCTCCCTGAAGCTTTCTTT
CDR3: CASSSMGLPEAFF
J: TRBJ1-1
D: NA
V: TRBV7-9

DNA: TGCAGCGTCCGGGGACAGGGGGCTTCTCCCTATGGCTACACCTTC
CDR3: CSVRGQGASPYGYTF
J: TRBJ1-2
D: TRBD1
V: TRBV29-1

DNA: TGCGCCGGGAGCACGACCTATGAAGCTTTCTTT
CDR3: CAGSTTYEAFF
J: TRBJ1-1
D: NA
V: TRBV12-5

DNA: TGTGCCAGCAGTGAGTCAGGACACTTGAACACTGAAGCTTTCTTT
CDR3: CASSESGHLNTEAFF
J: TRBJ1-1
D: NA
V: TRBV6-1

DNA: TGCGCCAGCAGCTTGGCCCCCAGAGATACGCAGTATTTT
CDR3: CASSLAPRDTQYF
J: TRBJ2-3
D: NA
V: TRBV5-1

DNA: TGTGCCAGCAGTAATTACAGGGGGGACACTGAAGCTTTCTTT
CDR3: CASSNYRGDTEAFF
J: TRBJ1-1
D: TRBD1
V: TRBV6-5

DNA: TGTGCCTGGAGTCTCGCAGGGGGTAATGGCTACACCTTC
CDR3: CAWSLAGGNGYTF
J: TRBJ1-2
D: TRBD1
V: TRBV30

DNA: TGCACCAGCAGCCAAAAAGGCCCCACTAGTGAAGAGACCCAGTACTTC
CDR3: CTSSQKGPTSEETQYF
J: TRBJ2-5
D: NA
V: TRBV1

DNA: TGTGCCAGCAGTTTTACAGGACAAAATTCACCCCTCCACTTT
CDR3: CASSFTGQNSPLHF
J: TRBJ1-6
D: NA
V: TRBV27

DNA: TGTGCCAGCAGCCTCCGGGACAGGCCCACAGATACGCAGTATTTT
CDR3: CASSLRDRPTDTQYF
J: TRBJ2-3
D: TRBD1
V: TRBV13

DNA: TGTGCCAGCAGTTACCTGGGCCGACCCTCCAACTATGGCTACACCTTC
CDR3: CASSYLGRPSNYGYTF
J: TRBJ1-2
D: NA
V: TRBV6-5

DNA: TGCGCCAGCAGCTTGAGTCCTAGCGGGGGGGACAATGAGCAGTTCTTC
CDR3: CASSLSPSGGDNEQFF
J: TRBJ2-1
D: TRBD2
V: TRBV5-1

DNA: TGTGCCAGCTTCCGGGACAGGGGCGACTATGGCTACACCTTC
CDR3: CASFRDRGDYGYTF
J: TRBJ1-2
D: TRBD1
V: TRBV5-5

DNA: TGTGCCAGCAGTTTATACACCGATCAGCCCCAGCATTTT
CDR3: CASSLYTDQPQHF
J: TRBJ1-5
D: NA
V: TRBV27